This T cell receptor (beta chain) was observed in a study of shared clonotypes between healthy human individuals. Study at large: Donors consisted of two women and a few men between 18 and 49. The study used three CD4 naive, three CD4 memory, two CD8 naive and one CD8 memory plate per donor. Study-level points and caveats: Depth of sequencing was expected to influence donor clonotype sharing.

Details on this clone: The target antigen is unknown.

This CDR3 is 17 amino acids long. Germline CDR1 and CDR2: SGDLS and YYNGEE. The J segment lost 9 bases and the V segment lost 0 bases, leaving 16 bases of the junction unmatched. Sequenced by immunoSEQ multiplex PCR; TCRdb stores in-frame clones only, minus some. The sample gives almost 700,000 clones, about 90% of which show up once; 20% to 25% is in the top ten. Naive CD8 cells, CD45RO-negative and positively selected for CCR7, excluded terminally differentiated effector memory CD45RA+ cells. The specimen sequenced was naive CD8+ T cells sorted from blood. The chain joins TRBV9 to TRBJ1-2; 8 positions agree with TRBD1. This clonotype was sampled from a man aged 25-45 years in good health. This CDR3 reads CASSVGTLSPGGLRYTF. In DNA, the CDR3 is TGTGCCAGCAGCGTAGGGACCCTTTCCCCAGGGGGCCTGCGCTACACCTTC.